The TCR beta chain under discussion was sequenced for a study of blood T cell repertoires in COVID-19. At the level of the study: Both acute and convalescent COVID-19 samples were obtained from the United States, Italy and Spain. Sample material is recorded as cDNA or gDNA derived from T cells, B-cell-depleted T cells, or PBMCs.

Sequenced by immunoSEQ multiplex PCR; TCRdb stores in-frame clones only, minus some. The profile shows about 250,000 clones, about 87% of them singletons. Those who participated ranged in age from about 18 to 89 years and resided in approximately 26 US areas. Donors in Cohort 3 who had recovered were those with two negative PCRs, healthcare professional clearance, or resolution of their symptoms. V lost 5 bases, J lost 4 bases, and 10 bases lay in between. The CDR3 contains 13 residues. Germline loops: CDR1 MNHEY, CDR2 SVGAGI. The clonotype comes from a woman aged 45-65 years who had recovered from COVID-19. The V call is TRBV6-5, the J call TRBJ2-3, with D unclear. Specimen: PBMCs or T cells enriched from blood (not recorded which). The CDR3: CASSIGVADTQYF. Here the CDR3 DNA reads TGTGCCAGCAGTATCGGAGTCGCAGATACGCAGTATTTT.